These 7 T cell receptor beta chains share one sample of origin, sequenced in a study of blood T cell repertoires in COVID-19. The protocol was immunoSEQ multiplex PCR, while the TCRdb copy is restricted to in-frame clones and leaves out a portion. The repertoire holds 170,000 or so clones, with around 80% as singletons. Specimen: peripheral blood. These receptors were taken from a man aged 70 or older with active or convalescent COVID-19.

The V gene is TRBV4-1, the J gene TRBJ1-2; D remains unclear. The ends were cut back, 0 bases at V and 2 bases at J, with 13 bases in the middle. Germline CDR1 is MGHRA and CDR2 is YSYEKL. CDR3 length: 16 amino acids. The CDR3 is CASSQDPTGVNYGYTF. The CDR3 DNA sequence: TGCGCCAGCAGCCAAGATCCCACCGGAGTCAACTATGGCTACACCTTC.

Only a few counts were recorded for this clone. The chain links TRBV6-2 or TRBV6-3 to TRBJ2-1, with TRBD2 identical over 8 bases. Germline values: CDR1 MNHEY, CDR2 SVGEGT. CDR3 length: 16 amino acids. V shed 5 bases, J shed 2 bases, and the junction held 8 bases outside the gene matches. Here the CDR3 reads CASSDPGGRAYNEQFF. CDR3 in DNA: TGTGCCAGCAGTGACCCGGGGGGGCGGGCCTACAATGAGCAGTTCTTC.

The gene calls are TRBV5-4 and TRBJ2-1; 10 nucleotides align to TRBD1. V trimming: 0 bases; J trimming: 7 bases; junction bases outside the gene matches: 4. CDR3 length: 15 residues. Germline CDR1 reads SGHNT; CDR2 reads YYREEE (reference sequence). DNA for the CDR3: TGTGCCAGCAGCTTGGCGGGACAGGGGTTAAATGAGCAGTTCTTC. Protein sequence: CASSLAGQGLNEQFF.

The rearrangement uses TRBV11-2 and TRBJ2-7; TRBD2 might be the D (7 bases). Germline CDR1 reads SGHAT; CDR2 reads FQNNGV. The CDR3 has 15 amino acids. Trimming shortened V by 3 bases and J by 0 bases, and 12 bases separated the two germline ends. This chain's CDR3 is CASSFQGGGSYEQYF. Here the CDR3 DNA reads TGTGCCAGCAGCTTCCAGGGAGGGGGCTCCTACGAGCAGTACTTC.

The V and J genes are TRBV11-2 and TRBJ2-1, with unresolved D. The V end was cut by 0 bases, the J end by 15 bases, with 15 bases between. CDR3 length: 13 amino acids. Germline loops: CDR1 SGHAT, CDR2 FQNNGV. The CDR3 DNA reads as TGTGCCAGCAGCTTAGATCTAGGCCCTTCGGGGTTCTTC. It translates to CASSLDLGPSGFF.

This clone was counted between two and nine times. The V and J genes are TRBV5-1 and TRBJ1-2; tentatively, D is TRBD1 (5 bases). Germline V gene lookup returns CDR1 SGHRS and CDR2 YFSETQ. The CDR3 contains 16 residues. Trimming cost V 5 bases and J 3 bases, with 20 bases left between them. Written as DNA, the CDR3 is TGCGCCAGCAGTCCAGGGCTTGGGAATGCTGACTATGGCTACACCTTC. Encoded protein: CASSPGLGNADYGYTF.

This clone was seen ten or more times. CDR3 region: CATKAGKFTEAFF. In nucleotides, the CDR3 is TGTGCCACCAAGGCAGGTAAGTTCACTGAAGCTTTCTTT. V usage is TRBV15 and J usage is TRBJ1-1; the D is unclear. The CDR3 spans 13 residues. V was pared by 7 bases and J by 4 bases, with 13 bases between. Germline CDR1 LNHNV, CDR2 YYDKDF (reference sequence).